The 16 T cell receptor beta chains below all came from one sample that was sequenced in a study of resident and recirculating memory T cells in vitiligo. Method: immunoSEQ multiplex PCR; TCRdb's copy keeps in-frame clones and lacks some. The data show 70,000 to 85,000 clones, approximately 90% seen once. Sequenced: blood. The source is a male donor with vitiligo.

The rearrangement joins TRBV4-3 to TRBJ1-5, with D tentatively TRBD1 (5 bases). V gave up 4 bases and J gave up 6 bases, with 16 bases separating them. This CDR3 is 15 amino acids long. The germline CDR1 and CDR2 sequences are LGHNA and YSLEER. CDR3 nucleotides: TGCGCCAGCAGCCGAGGGACTGCCCCTAGTCAGCCCCAGCATTTT. Protein product: CASSRGTAPSQPQHF.

This clone was seen a single time. The genes are TRBV29-1 and TRBJ2-7; the D is unclear. Germline lookup yields CDR1 SQVTM and CDR2 ANQGSEA. V lost 0 bases to trimming and J lost 0 bases, with 9 bases between them. This CDR3 contains 14 residues. The CDR3 DNA sequence: TGCAGCGTTGAAGATCGTGAGCACTCCTACGAGCAGTACTTC. Translating it yields CSVEDREHSYEQYF.

The CDR3 bases are TGTGCCAGCAGCTTACAGGGGCGAGAGACCCAGTACTTC. As protein: CASSLQGRETQYF. The chain couples TRBV5-5 to TRBJ2-5; 7 bases are shared with TRBD1. The CDR3 runs 13 residues. CDR1 is SGHKS and CDR2 is YYEKEE in the germline V gene (reference sequence). Losses at the gene ends were 2 bases for V and 4 bases for J; bases not matched to a gene: 2.

The chain employs TRBV27 and TRBJ2-1; 8 nucleotides align to TRBD2. CDR1 is MNHEY and CDR2 is SMNVEV in the germline V gene (reference sequence). The CDR3 totals 19 residues. J lost 2 bases, V lost 2 bases, and 14 bases had no gene match. The CDR3 region has the DNA TGTGCCAGCAGTTTAACATATCCCACAGGGACTAGAACCTACAATGAGCAGTTCTTC. Its protein is CASSLTYPTGTRTYNEQFF.

This chain joins TRBV5-1 and TRBJ2-7, with TRBD1 as a possible D gene (5 bases). The V end lost 4 bases, the J end lost 3 bases, and 14 bases lay between the germline ends. CDR3 length: 14 amino acids. Per the germline V gene, CDR1 is SGHRS and CDR2 is YFSETQ. The CDR3 spells CASSVRQRNYEQYF. For the CDR3, the DNA is TGCGCCAGCAGCGTACGACAGAGAAACTACGAGCAGTACTTC. Complete variable domain (other parts from reference TRBV5-1 and TRBJ2-7): KAGVTQTPRYLIKTRGQQVTLSCSPISGHRSVSWYQQTPGQGLQFLFEYFSETQRNKGNFPGRFSGRQFSNSRSEMNVSTLELGDSALYLCASSVRQRNYEQYFGPGTRLTVT.

The chain joins TRBV5-6 to TRBJ2-7, with 8 bases identical to TRBD1. V trimming: 4 bases; J trimming: 2 bases; junction bases outside the gene matches: 8. In germline, CDR1 is SGHDT, CDR2 YYEEEE. The CDR3 loop spans 15 amino acids. The CDR3 DNA reads as TGTGCCAGCAGCCCGACAGGGGACCTAACCTACGAGCAGTACTTC. As protein: CASSPTGDLTYEQYF.

V gene TRBV19 combines with J gene TRBJ2-2; 11 bases fit TRBD1. V lost 6 bases to trimming and J lost 4 bases; unmatched junction nucleotides: 10. Germline V gene data show CDR1 as LNHDA and CDR2 as SQIVND (reference sequence). The CDR3 is made up of 17 amino acids. The CDR3 protein is CASRGGTGGRITGELFF. The CDR3 bases are TGTGCCAGTAGGGGAGGGACAGGGGGTCGAATCACCGGGGAGCTGTTTTTT.

V usage is TRBV4-2 and J usage is TRBJ2-7; the D gene is possibly TRBD1 (6 bases). This CDR3 has 13 residues. Trimming left V 2 bases short and J 6 bases short, with 11 bases between. The germline V gene has CDR1 LGHNA and CDR2 YNFKEQ. This CDR3 is CASSQFYRVEQYF. CDR3 coding DNA: TGTGCCAGCAGCCAATTTTACAGGGTCGAGCAGTACTTC.

The chain links TRBV4-3 to TRBJ1-2, with 10 nucleotides matching TRBD1. Germline lookup yields CDR1 LGHNA and CDR2 YSLEER. Unmatched junction bases numbered 2, after V lost 1 base and J lost 3 bases. The CDR3 is made up of 15 amino acids. CDR3 loop: CASSQGTGGDYGYTF. CDR3 coding DNA: TGCGCCAGCAGCCAAGGGACAGGGGGAGACTATGGCTACACCTTC.

In this sample, this clone turned up once. The CDR3: CASSLRDRGTSIMNTEAFF. CDR3 nucleotide sequence: TGCGCCAGCAGCTTGCGGGACAGGGGAACTTCGATCATGAACACTGAAGCTTTCTTT. The chain carries TRBV5-1 and TRBJ1-1; 10 nucleotides align to TRBD1. CDR1 SGHRS and CDR2 YFSETQ come from the germline V gene. The junction had 12 bases not matched to a gene; V was cut back by 1 base and J by 0 bases. The CDR3 has 19 residues.

This chain links TRBV6-1 with TRBJ1-6, with a possible D match to TRBD1 (5 bases). Germline values: CDR1 MNHNS, CDR2 SASEGT. CDR3 length: 13 amino acids. V lost 7 bases and J 10 bases, leaving 14 bases between the germline ends. Here the CDR3 reads CASTQSGDSPLHF. Here the CDR3 DNA reads TGTGCCAGCACCCAGAGCGGGGACTCACCCCTCCACTTT.

This chain connects TRBV6-6 to TRBJ1-4, with 7 nucleotides matching TRBD1. This CDR3 contains 15 residues. V lost 6 bases, J lost 0 bases, and 4 bases stayed unmatched. Looked up from germline, CDR1 is MNHNY and CDR2 is SVGAGI (reference sequence). As DNA, the CDR3 is TGTGCCAGCAGAACGGGGACAGCAACTAATGAAAAACTGTTTTTT. Translated, it gives CASRTGTATNEKLFF.

The chain links TRBV6-1 to TRBJ2-3, with D possibly being TRBD2 (7 bases). The CDR3 contains 16 residues. Per the germline V gene, CDR1 is MNHNS and CDR2 is SASEGT. The germline V and J ends were trimmed by 3 bases and 0 bases, with 13 bases remaining between them. DNA for the CDR3: TGTGCCAGCAGTGATGGGAGGGGGAGAAGCACAGATACGCAGTATTTT. The encoded protein is CASSDGRGRSTDTQYF.

The gene calls are TRBV6-1 and TRBJ2-5; 7 nucleotides match TRBD2. Germline-derived CDR1 and CDR2 are MNHNS and SASEGT. The ends lost 0 bases at V and 2 bases at J; junction bases unmatched: 3. CDR3 length: 15 residues. DNA for the CDR3: TGTGCCAGCAGTGAAGCGGGGGGGAGTCAAGAGACCCAGTACTTC. Residues: CASSEAGGSQETQYF.

This chain's CDR3 is CASSEGNSGNTIYF. The CDR3, as DNA: TGTGCCAGCAGCGAGGGTAACTCTGGAAACACCATATATTTT. This chain connects TRBV5-8 to TRBJ1-3; D is unresolved. Trimming removed 4 bases from V and 0 bases from J, with 8 bases in between. The CDR3 is 14 amino acids. Germline values: CDR1 SGHTS, CDR2 YDEGEE.

The chain uses TRBV4-2 and TRBJ2-1, with a possible D match to TRBD2 (5 bases). Trimming took 2 bases from V and 7 from J, leaving 18 bases between them. There are 16 residues in the CDR3. CDR1 and CDR2 from the germline V gene are LGHNA and YNFKEQ. CDR3: CASSQLTTTPENEQFF. The DNA for the CDR3 is TGTGCCAGCAGCCAATTGACTACCACCCCAGAGAATGAGCAGTTCTTC.